This T cell receptor beta chain emerged from a study of cytomegalovirus exposure and HLA in healthy donors. Study results and caveats: Most of the TCR beta V segments (in an earlier analysis) were productive either about 87% or about 30% of the time.

Primers included in the PCR were 60 Vbeta and 13 Jbeta primers. Libraries were prepared by immunoSEQ multiplex PCR; TCRdb keeps only in-frame clonotypes and omits some of them. There are a few hundred thousand clones in the sample; 84% occur only once, and 2% to 2.5% lies in the top ten. Comment on this clone: Its antigen is unknown.

The sequence came from a woman aged 40-49 years in good health and CMV-seropositive. Input material: PBMCs.

The CDR3 DNA reads TGCAGCGTTGGAGGACAGGGAAGGAACACTGAAGCTTTCTTT. This codes for CSVGGQGRNTEAFF. The chain links TRBV29-1 to TRBJ1-1; 8 bases align to TRBD1. The CDR3 extends over 14 amino acids. V was pared by 4 bases and J by 1 base, with 5 bases of the junction left unmatched. Germline-derived CDR1 and CDR2 are SQVTM and ANQGSEA.